What follows are 22 T cell receptor beta chains derived from one specimen sequenced in a study of T cell responses to AZD1222 COVID-19 vaccine. Method: immunoSEQ multiplex PCR; TCRdb's copy keeps in-frame clones and lacks some. This table holds some 200,000 clones, roughly 91% found once. Sample: peripheral blood, taken 28 days after the second AZD1222 dose. Receptors originate from an adult who received the AZD1222 COVID-19 vaccine.

This chain uses TRBV7-2 with TRBJ1-3, with TRBD1 as a possible D gene (6 bases). This CDR3 is 12 amino acids long. CDR1 and CDR2 from the germline V gene are SGHTA and FQGNSA. Between the trimmed V and J ends, which lost 7 bases and 4 bases, there was a span of 8 bases. Written as DNA, the CDR3 is TGTGCCAGCACGGGGGGCGGAAACACCATATATTTT. Its protein product is CASTGGGNTIYF.

The rearrangement joins TRBV6-2 or TRBV6-3 to TRBJ2-7, with 7 nucleotides matching TRBD2. Germline CDR1 reads MNHEY; CDR2 reads SVGEGT. Germline trimming cut 4 bases from V and 1 base from J; bases unmatched to any gene: 7. The CDR3 loop spans 15 amino acids. The CDR3 DNA is TGTGCCAGCAGTTCGGCGGGAGCGGAATCCTACGAGCAGTACTTC. Its translation is CASSSAGAESYEQYF.

This clone has just a few counts. Other DNA sequences of this sample code for an identical CDR3. The rearrangement links TRBV24-1 to TRBJ2-3, with 10 positions matching TRBD2. Germline V CDR1 and CDR2: KGHDR, SFDVKD. This CDR3 region has 16 residues. The V and J ends lost 4 bases and 2 bases, in that order; junction bases with no gene match: 5. The CDR3 DNA follows: TGTGCCACCAGTGACCGGACTAGCGGCTCCACAGATACGCAGTATTTT. Its protein product is CATSDRTSGSTDTQYF.

The chain has TRBV7-9 and TRBJ1-4; TRBD1 matches 11 bases. CDR3 length equals 18 residues. The trim removed 1 base at V and 7 bases at J, leaving 11 bases unmatched. Germline CDR1 reads SEHNR; CDR2 reads FQNEAQ (reference sequence). This chain's CDR3 is CASSLGGQGAARVEKLFF. The CDR3 DNA follows: TGTGCCAGCAGCTTAGGAGGACAGGGGGCAGCCCGAGTTGAAAAACTGTTTTTT.

The rearrangement joins TRBV5-1 to TRBJ2-5, with 11 bases identical to TRBD2. Germline V CDR1 and CDR2: SGHRS, YFSETQ. The junction had 2 bases not matched to a gene; V was cut back by 0 bases and J by 4 bases. CDR3 length: 15 amino acids. CDR3 coding DNA: TGCGCCAGCAGCTTGGCCCTAGCGGGAGGAGAGACCCAGTACTTC. Translation: CASSLALAGGETQYF.

V and J are TRBV30 and TRBJ1-6; no clear D gene. CDR1 GTSNPN and CDR2 SVGIG come from the germline V gene (reference sequence). The CDR3 spans 14 residues. The V gene lost 1 base and the J gene lost 14 bases, with 18 bases spanning the gap. The CDR3 here is CAWSGGAGSSSLHF. In DNA, the CDR3 is TGTGCCTGGAGTGGAGGAGCGGGGAGCTCATCCCTCCACTTT.

This sequence joins TRBV9 and TRBJ2-2; D not resolved. The germline V gene has CDR1 SGDLS and CDR2 YYNGEE. The CDR3 spans 11 residues. The ends were cut back, 1 base at V and 6 bases at J, with 1 base in the middle. The CDR3 DNA reads TGTGCCAGCAGCGTATCCGGGGAGCTGTTTTTT. It is translated as CASSVSGELFF.

This CDR3 reads CASGAYGNTGELFF. DNA for the CDR3: TGTGCCAGCGGGGCTTACGGAAACACCGGGGAGCTGTTTTTT. The V gene is TRBV5-4, the J gene TRBJ2-2, with D possibly being TRBD1 (5 bases). Trimming took 7 bases from V and 2 from J, leaving 12 bases between them. CDR3 length: 14 amino acids. CDR1 and CDR2 from the germline V gene are SGHNT and YYREEE (reference sequence).

The J gene is TRBJ2-1, the V gene TRBV7-6; no firm D call. From germline, CDR1 is SGHVS and CDR2 FNYEAQ. The CDR3 runs to 13 residues. V lost 1 base, J lost 10 bases, and 11 bases lay in between. The CDR3 DNA follows: TGTGCCAGCAGCTTAGGTCGCCTCCCGGAGCAGTTCTTC. Amino acid sequence: CASSLGRLPEQFF. The complete variable domain, with remaining parts taken from reference TRBV7-6 and TRBJ2-1, reads GAGVSQSPRYKVTKRGQDVALRCDPISGHVSLYWYRQALGQGPEFLTYFNYEAQQDKSGLPNDRFSAERPEGSISTLTIQRTEQRDSAMYRCASSLGRLPEQFFGPGTRLTVL.

This sequence joins TRBV6-2 or TRBV6-3 and TRBJ1-5, with D possibly being TRBD1 (5 bases). The CDR3 is made up of 17 amino acids. Trimming took 0 bases from V and 2 from J, leaving 14 bases between them. Germline loops: CDR1 MNHEY, CDR2 SVGEGT. Here the CDR3 DNA reads TGTGCCAGCAGTTACTCTCTGAGGAGGGGCGGCAATCAGCCCCAGCATTTT. Translating it yields CASSYSLRRGGNQPQHF.

The V and J genes are TRBV4-1 and TRBJ1-1, with 8 bases identical to TRBD1. The CDR3 consists of 17 residues. The V gene end was trimmed by 0 bases and the J gene end by 3 bases; junction bases not matched to a gene: 9. The germline V gene has CDR1 MGHRA and CDR2 YSYEKL. Here the CDR3 reads CASSQEGTGQRDTEAFF. CDR3 in DNA: TGCGCCAGCAGCCAAGAAGGGACAGGACAGCGAGACACTGAAGCTTTCTTT.

The chain carries TRBV4-2 and TRBJ1-2, with D unresolved. V was trimmed by 0 bases and J by 0 bases, leaving 5 bases between them. Germline CDR1 reads LGHNA; CDR2 reads YNFKEQ. This CDR3 contains 14 residues. CDR3 residues: CASSQDRANYGYTF. CDR3 coding DNA: TGTGCCAGCAGCCAAGATCGGGCTAACTATGGCTACACCTTC.

This rearrangement joins TRBV27 to TRBJ1-4, with 8 bases aligning to TRBD1. CDR3 length equals 15 residues. Germline V gives CDR1 MNHEY, CDR2 SMNVEV (reference sequence). V gave up 5 bases and J gave up 8 bases; unmatched junction bases: 10. The CDR3 DNA reads TGTGCCAGCAGTACGTTCCGGACAGGGTTAGAAAAACTGTTTTTT. Translated, it gives CASSTFRTGLEKLFF.

The rearrangement links TRBV29-1 to TRBJ2-5; 10 nucleotides line up with TRBD2. The V and J ends lost 5 bases and 3 bases, in that order; junction bases with no gene match: 6. Germline values: CDR1 SQVTM, CDR2 ANQGSEA. The CDR3 is 14 residues long. CDR3 loop: CSVPSGSLKETQYF. For the CDR3, the DNA is TGCAGCGTTCCTAGCGGGAGCCTCAAAGAGACCCAGTACTTC. Based on the CDR3 plus reference TRBV29-1 and TRBJ2-5, the full variable domain is SAVISQKPSRDICQRGTSLTIQCQVDSQVTMMFWYRQQPGQSLTLIATANQGSEATYESGFVIDKFPISRPNLTFSTLTVSNMSPEDSSIYLCSVPSGSLKETQYFGPGTRLLVL.

This clone occurred once. The rearrangement uses TRBV5-6 and TRBJ2-4; unclear D gene. Germline V gives CDR1 SGHDT, CDR2 YYEEEE. The germline V and J ends were trimmed by 1 base and 8 bases, with 1 base remaining between them. The CDR3 has 10 amino acids. The DNA of the CDR3 is TGTGCCAGCAGCTTGCACATTCAGTACTTC. It translates to CASSLHIQYF.

The CDR3, as DNA: TGTGCCAGCAGCGTAGAGGTCGGGGAGCTGTTTTTT. Protein sequence: CASSVEVGELFF. This chain links TRBV9 with TRBJ2-2; unclear D gene. Per the germline V gene, CDR1 is SGDLS and CDR2 is YYNGEE. Trimming removed 0 bases at V and 7 bases at J, with 4 bases between. This CDR3 region has 12 residues.

This chain joins TRBV10-3 and TRBJ1-1, with D perhaps matching TRBD1 (6 bases). The germline gives CDR1 ENHRY, CDR2 SYGVKD. The CDR3 loop spans 14 amino acids. Trimming shortened V by 0 bases and J by 1 base, and 6 bases separated the two germline ends. The DNA for the CDR3 is TGTGCCATCAGTGAGTCAGGGGGGAACACTGAAGCTTTCTTT. This sequence encodes CAISESGGNTEAFF.

The chain combines TRBV24-1 with TRBJ2-1; 13 bases agree with TRBD2. CDR1 is KGHDR, CDR2 SFDVKD, per germline. The J segment lost 6 bases and the V segment lost 7 bases, leaving 5 bases of the junction unmatched. The CDR3 covers 15 residues. The CDR3 bases are TGTGCCACCAGCGACGGGACTAGCGGGACCAATGAGCAGTTCTTC. It yields the protein CATSDGTSGTNEQFF.

The chain carries TRBV13 and TRBJ2-2; possibly TRBD1 or TRBD2 for D (6 bases each). This CDR3 has 16 residues. Germline CDR1 PRHDT, CDR2 FYEKMQ (reference sequence). V lost 3 bases and J lost 5, with 16 bases in between. CDR3 DNA sequence: TGTGCCAGCAGCTTTCTGGGGGGCGGAGGAACCGGGGAGCTGTTTTTT. Amino acid sequence: CASSFLGGGGTGELFF.

The chain combines TRBV5-1 with TRBJ2-3; TRBD1 aligns across 11 bases. Germline CDR1 SGHRS, CDR2 YFSETQ. The junction had 7 bases not matched to a gene; V was cut back by 4 bases and J by 3 bases. The CDR3 has 16 amino acids. CDR3 in DNA: TGCGCCAGCAGCCCCGCCGGGACAGGGGGGACAGATACGCAGTATTTT. Protein product: CASSPAGTGGTDTQYF.

The CDR3 here is CASSTWTGSSYEQYF. CDR3 sequence (DNA): TGTGCCAGCAGCACCTGGACAGGCAGCTCCTACGAGCAGTACTTC. The chain combines TRBV28 with TRBJ2-7; 7 bases match TRBD1. V was clipped by 6 bases and J by 0 bases; unmatched bases: 8. The CDR3 covers 15 residues. Germline V gives CDR1 MDHEN, CDR2 SYDVKM.

The CDR3 DNA is TGTGCCAGCAGTACTAGCACAGATACGCAGTATTTT. This gives the protein CASSTSTDTQYF. The chain joins TRBV28 to TRBJ2-3; D remains ambiguous. Trimming left V 5 bases short and J 0 bases short, with 3 bases between. The CDR3 length is 12 residues. CDR1 and CDR2 (germline): MDHEN, SYDVKM.